This passage covers 15 T cell receptor beta chains from one sample sequenced in a study of CD8 T cells in ankylosing spondylitis. TCRdb reprocessed the 5' RACE reads with MiXCR, giving one entry per CDR3 protein. The sample includes tens of thousands of distinct CDR3 sequences, approximately 2.6% of them seen just once. The sample comprised blood, either unsorted or a sorted T cell fraction (not recorded which). The receptors come from a male donor with ankylosing spondylitis or in good health (not recorded which).

This clonotype was recorded at least ten times. The chain employs TRBV9 and TRBJ1-1; 8 bases fit TRBD1. J gave up 3 bases and V 4 bases, and 8 bases lay outside the gene matches. The CDR3 is 15 residues long. CDR1 and CDR2 (germline): SGDLS, YYNGEE. Here the CDR3 reads CASSLQTGGYTEAFF. The DNA of the CDR3 is TGTGCCAGCAGCCTCCAAACAGGGGGATACACTGAAGCTTTCTTT.

The sample holds many counts of this clonotype. This sequence joins TRBV9 and TRBJ1-3, with D perhaps matching TRBD1 (5 bases). Germline V gives CDR1 SGDLS, CDR2 YYNGEE. The CDR3 runs to 15 residues. V gave up 3 bases and J gave up 1 base, with 11 bases separating them. CDR3 loop: CASSDPRVSGNTIYF. CDR3 in DNA: TGTGCCAGCAGCGACCCCAGGGTTTCTGGAAACACCATATATTTT.

This clonotype appeared many times. The V call is TRBV9, the J call TRBJ1-2; D possibly corresponds to TRBD1 (5 bases). The CDR3 runs 13 residues. Trimming took off 0 bases at V and 2 bases at J, with 5 bases between the two ends. The germline V gene encodes CDR1 SGDLS and CDR2 YYNGEE. The CDR3 DNA sequence: TGTGCCAGCAGCGTAGGGGGGAACTATGGCTACACCTTC. This codes for CASSVGGNYGYTF.

This clonotype was seen ten or more times. The V gene is TRBV9, the J gene TRBJ2-7; 7 bases map to TRBD2. Germline V gives CDR1 SGDLS, CDR2 YYNGEE. The CDR3 loop spans 17 amino acids. The V and J ends lost 4 bases and 2 bases, in that order; junction bases with no gene match: 15. In DNA, the CDR3 is TGTGCCAGCAGCCGACAAACGGGGGGTTCCACCGCCTACGAGCAGTACTTC. Its translation is CASSRQTGGSTAYEQYF.

This clonotype was seen many times. The chain is built from TRBV9 and TRBJ2-3; 7 bases fit TRBD2. CDR3 size: 14 residues. Germline assignment: CDR1 SGDLS and CDR2 YYNGEE. V gave up 4 bases and J gave up 5 bases; unmatched junction bases: 7. CDR3 protein: CASSSLGGKDTQYF. The DNA of the CDR3 is TGTGCCAGCAGCTCCTTGGGAGGGAAAGATACGCAGTATTTT.

Many counts were recorded for this clonotype. V gene TRBV9 combines with J gene TRBJ2-1; TRBD2 matches at 13 bases. The CDR3 totals 14 residues. Germline trimming cut 3 bases from V and 8 bases from J; bases unmatched to any gene: 2. Per the germline V gene, CDR1 is SGDLS and CDR2 is YYNGEE. The CDR3 is CASSALAGGHEQFF. CDR3 coding DNA: TGTGCCAGCAGCGCACTAGCGGGAGGGCATGAGCAGTTCTTC.

This clonotype has a count of ten or more. J is TRBJ1-2 and V is TRBV9; no clear D gene. CDR3 length: 12 residues. CDR1 is SGDLS and CDR2 is YYNGEE in the germline V gene. V shed 1 base and J shed 8 bases, with 9 bases lying between them. This CDR3 is CASSVTETGYTF. As DNA, the CDR3 is TGTGCCAGCAGCGTAACAGAGACCGGCTACACCTTC.

The sample holds many counts of this clonotype. The V and J genes are TRBV9 and TRBJ2-3; no clear D. Germline-derived CDR1 and CDR2 are SGDLS and YYNGEE. The CDR3 has 14 amino acids. Trimming cost V 4 bases and J 1 base, with 10 bases left between them. Here the CDR3 reads CASSPQPGTDTQYF. Here the CDR3 DNA reads TGTGCCAGCAGCCCACAGCCCGGCACAGATACGCAGTATTTT.

This clonotype came up many times. The chain couples TRBV9 to TRBJ2-5; 8 nucleotides align to TRBD1. With 3 bases clipped from V and 10 bases from J, the junction kept 2 bases outside the gene matches. Germline CDR1 and CDR2: SGDLS and YYNGEE. This CDR3 is built from 11 residues. In nucleotides, the CDR3 is TGTGCCAGCAGCGCGGACAGGGTCCAGTACTTC. Translating gives CASSADRVQYF.

This clonotype was seen many times. V and J are TRBV9 and TRBJ2-5, with a possible D match to TRBD2 (6 bases). Germline values: CDR1 SGDLS, CDR2 YYNGEE. The CDR3 has 14 amino acids. The V end lost 7 bases, the J end lost 5 bases, and 18 bases lay between the germline ends. The CDR3 spells CASSHGTGKETQYF. Written as DNA, the CDR3 is TGTGCCAGCTCCCACGGGACTGGGAAGGAGACCCAGTACTTC. Full variable domain (missing parts from reference TRBV9 and TRBJ2-5): DSGVTQTPKHLITATGQRVTLRCSPRSGDLSVYWYQQSLDQGLQFLIQYYNGEERAKGNILERFSAQQFPDLHSELNLSSLELGDSALYFCASSHGTGKETQYFGPGTRLLVL.

The sample holds many counts of this clonotype. The rearrangement uses TRBV9 and TRBJ2-3; a weak D match, TRBD2 (6 bases). The CDR3 runs 15 residues. Germline V gene sequence: CDR1 SGDLS, CDR2 YYNGEE. V was shortened by 3 bases and J by 11 bases, with 22 bases between the two germline ends. The CDR3 region has the DNA TGTGCCAGCAGCGCCCACCCCACACAACCGGGAGAGCAGTATTTT. This encodes CASSAHPTQPGEQYF.

This clonotype was recorded many times. The chain has TRBV9 and TRBJ2-1, with 9 bases lining up with TRBD2. The V gene's germline CDR1 is SGDLS and CDR2 YYNGEE. The CDR3 contains 17 residues. With 0 bases clipped from V and 5 bases from J, the junction kept 9 bases outside the gene matches. In nucleotides, the CDR3 is TGTGCCAGCAGCGTAGCCCTGGCGGGAGGGGGGGACAATGAGCAGTTCTTC. This codes for CASSVALAGGGDNEQFF.

This clonotype was seen repeatedly, ten times or more. The chain employs TRBV9 and TRBJ2-1; perhaps D is TRBD1 or TRBD2 (6 bases each). The CDR3 contains 16 residues. V lost 4 bases and J 0 bases, leaving 14 bases between the germline ends. Looked up from germline, CDR1 is SGDLS and CDR2 is YYNGEE. The CDR3 DNA is TGTGCCAGCAGCTCCGGGGGCCCGAGCTCCTACAATGAGCAGTTCTTC. Protein: CASSSGGPSSYNEQFF.

In its sample, this clonotype was seen many times. V gene TRBV9 combines with J gene TRBJ1-1, with a possible D match to TRBD1 (5 bases). Germline V gives CDR1 SGDLS, CDR2 YYNGEE. The CDR3 is 15 residues long. The ends were cut back, 1 base at V and 3 bases at J, with 13 bases in the middle. CDR3 DNA: TGTGCCAGCAGCGTAATGCCTGGGGGGGACACTGAAGCTTTCTTT. It encodes CASSVMPGGDTEAFF.

A note on this clonotype: A much larger clone differs from this one at a single base, so this may be a read error. The chain couples TRBV9 to TRBJ2-3, with 7 bases that match TRBD2. Germline V gene sequence: CDR1 SGDLS, CDR2 YYNGEE. The length of the CDR3 is 14 residues. Written as DNA, the CDR3 is TGTGCCAGCTGGGGCGGGAGATCTACAGATACGCTGTATTTT. It is translated as CASWGGRSTDTLYF.